Below are 30 T cell receptor beta chains sequenced from a single sample in a study of siplizumab effects on memory and regulatory T cells. Assay used: immunoSEQ multiplex PCR; TCRdb lists only in-frame clones, some missing. The table lists about 91,000 clones, roughly 96% of them singletons. Material: naive CD4+ T cells sorted from blood. The receptors were sampled from a human donor in good health.

The chain uses TRBV7-2 and TRBJ2-7; unclear D gene. The CDR3 is 13 residues long. V lost 1 base and J 9 bases, leaving 13 bases between the germline ends. Germline loops: CDR1 SGHTA, CDR2 FQGNSA. DNA for the CDR3: TGTGCCAGCAGCTTAGAACCCCCGGACCGGCAGTACTTC. This encodes CASSLEPPDRQYF.

The V call is TRBV6-6, the J call TRBJ1-2, with D maybe TRBD1 (5 bases). CDR1 is MNHNY, CDR2 SVGAGI, per germline (reference sequence). The CDR3 sequence is 13 residues long. Trimming took 7 bases from V and 4 from J, leaving 13 bases between them. CDR3 sequence reads: CASTIRTTYGYTF. CDR3 bases: TGTGCCAGCACCATTCGGACAACCTATGGCTACACCTTC.

The chain combines TRBV4-3 with TRBJ1-1; 10 bases map to TRBD1. CDR1 is LGHNA, CDR2 YSLEER, per germline. The CDR3 totals 15 residues. With 0 bases clipped from V and 4 bases from J, the junction kept 2 bases outside the gene matches. Written as DNA, the CDR3 is TGCGCCAGCAGCCAAGAGGGGACAGGGGCCACTGAAGCTTTCTTT. The encoded protein is CASSQEGTGATEAFF.

The chain uses TRBV7-3 and TRBJ2-5, with unresolved D. The ends were cut back, 1 base at V and 7 bases at J, with 7 bases in the middle. Per the germline V gene, CDR1 is SGHTA and CDR2 is FQGTGA. The CDR3 spans 12 residues. CDR3 bases: TGTGCCAGCAGCTTAAATCTAGGGACCCAGTACTTC. Its protein is CASSLNLGTQYF.

The rearrangement links TRBV7-2 to TRBJ2-3; 11 nucleotides agree with TRBD2. J lost 5 bases, V lost 2 bases, and 6 bases had no gene match. The CDR3 spans 16 residues. Germline V gives CDR1 SGHTA, CDR2 FQGNSA. This chain's CDR3 is CASSLSVAGGRDTQYF. The CDR3 nucleotides are TGTGCCAGCAGCTTATCGGTAGCGGGGGGGCGAGATACGCAGTATTTT. The whole variable domain, filled in from reference TRBV7-2 and TRBJ2-3, reads GAGVSQSPSNKVTEKGKDVELRCDPISGHTALYWYRQSLGQGLEFLIYFQGNSAPDKSGLPSDRFSAERTGGSVSTLTIQRTQQEDSAVYLCASSLSVAGGRDTQYFGPGTRLTVL.

In its sample, this clone was seen once. This chain uses TRBV7-2 with TRBJ1-5; D perhaps matches TRBD1 (5 bases). Trimming left V 3 bases short and J 6 bases short, with 15 bases between. The CDR3 is 15 amino acids. Germline V gene lookup returns CDR1 SGHTA and CDR2 FQGNSA. The CDR3 sequence is CASSLGGVWSQPQHF. The CDR3 coding sequence is TGTGCCAGCAGCTTGGGGGGAGTATGGAGTCAGCCCCAGCATTTT.

The chain employs TRBV7-9 and TRBJ1-1; no clear D gene. The CDR3 sequence is 12 residues long. Trimming removed 1 base at V and 4 bases at J, with 4 bases between. Germline V gene data show CDR1 as SEHNR and CDR2 as FQNEAQ (reference sequence). The CDR3 here is CASSLGSTEAFF. In nucleotides, the CDR3 is TGTGCCAGCAGCTTAGGCAGCACTGAAGCTTTCTTT.

The V call is TRBV19, the J call TRBJ1-2; D not certain. V was cut by 4 bases and J by 4 bases, with 13 bases left in between. Germline assignment: CDR1 LNHDA and CDR2 SQIVND (reference sequence). The CDR3 covers 14 residues. In DNA form, the CDR3 reads TGTGCCAGTAGTAGTCAGGCATCCATCTATGGCTACACCTTC. As protein: CASSSQASIYGYTF.

The chain links TRBV18 to TRBJ2-7, with TRBD1 as a possible D gene (7 bases). Looked up from germline, CDR1 is KGHSH and CDR2 is LQKENI. The CDR3 length is 13 residues. Trimming pared 6 bases from V and 2 bases from J, leaving 11 bases between. CDR3 region: CASSRGQTYEQYF. The CDR3 nucleotides are TGTGCCAGCTCGCGGGGACAGACCTACGAGCAGTACTTC.

The chain is built from TRBV5-1 and TRBJ2-1; possible D gene TRBD2, 7 bases. Trimming shortened V by 1 base and J by 4 bases, and 12 bases separated the two germline ends. There are 15 residues in the CDR3. CDR1 and CDR2 from the germline V gene are SGHRS and YFSETQ. The CDR3 region is CASSLQGTTYNEQFF. For the CDR3, the DNA is TGCGCCAGCAGCTTGCAGGGGACTACTTACAATGAGCAGTTCTTC. Combining the CDR3 with reference TRBV5-1 and TRBJ2-1 gives the whole variable domain KAGVTQTPRYLIKTRGQQVTLSCSPISGHRSVSWYQQTPGQGLQFLFEYFSETQRNKGNFPGRFSGRQFSNSRSEMNVSTLELGDSALYLCASSLQGTTYNEQFFGPGTRLTVL.

This clone was found once. The chain uses TRBV11-2 and TRBJ1-2, with D unclear. V was clipped by 2 bases and J by 5 bases, with 3 bases between them. CDR3 length equals 11 residues. CDR1 is SGHAT and CDR2 is FQNNGV in the germline V gene. The CDR3 DNA is TGTGCCAGCAGCTTACAGTATGGCTACACCTTC. Its translation is CASSLQYGYTF. Full variable domain (remainder filled in from reference TRBV11-2 and TRBJ1-2): EAGVAQSPRYKIIEKRQSVAFWCNPISGHATLYWYQQILGQGPKLLIQFQNNGVVDDSQLPKDRFSAERLKGVDSTLKIQPAKLEDSAVYLCASSLQYGYTFGSGTRLTVV.

V is TRBV10-2 and J is TRBJ2-2, with D possibly called TRBD1 or TRBD2 (5 bases each). The CDR3 totals 14 residues. The V and J ends lost 8 bases and 6 bases respectively, with 16 bases between them. CDR1 is WSHSY and CDR2 is SAAADI in the germline V gene. The CDR3: CASGLGTTAGELFF. DNA of the CDR3: TGCGCCAGCGGTCTAGGGACGACTGCCGGGGAGCTGTTTTTT.

Comment on this clone: The sample holds other DNA sequences that translate to the same CDR3. The chain joins TRBV6-1 to TRBJ2-7; tentatively, D is TRBD2 (5 bases). The V end lost 4 bases, the J end lost 0 bases, and 10 bases lay between the germline ends. This CDR3 has 14 amino acids. Germline CDR1 is MNHNS and CDR2 is SASEGT. The CDR3 coding sequence is TGTGCCAGCAGTGGAATCGCGGGCTCCTACGAGCAGTACTTC. Protein sequence: CASSGIAGSYEQYF.

This clone was seen once. V gene TRBV27 combines with J gene TRBJ2-1; TRBD2 matches 9 bases. Germline trimming cut 7 bases from V and 0 bases from J; bases unmatched to any gene: 16. The CDR3 runs to 19 residues. Germline V gives CDR1 MNHEY, CDR2 SMNVEV (reference sequence). The CDR3 region has the DNA TGTGCCAGCATCCCTGGGCGAACTAGCGGGCGCTCCTCCTACAATGAGCAGTTCTTC. Encoded protein: CASIPGRTSGRSSYNEQFF.

This clone has just one count. This chain links TRBV28 with TRBJ2-4; TRBD2 matches 7 bases. The CDR3 runs to 15 residues. Germline V gives CDR1 MDHEN, CDR2 SYDVKM. J lost 1 base, V lost 8 bases, and 8 bases had no gene match. The CDR3 sequence is CASQPGREAKNIQYF. CDR3 sequence (DNA): TGTGCCAGCCAACCAGGGAGGGAGGCCAAAAACATTCAGTACTTC.

The V and J genes are TRBV30 and TRBJ1-1; D not certain. CDR3 length: 13 residues. The V gene's germline CDR1 is GTSNPN and CDR2 SVGIG (reference sequence). Trimming pared 4 bases from V and 1 base from J, leaving 10 bases between. CDR3 nucleotides: TGTGCCTGGACGAAGGGTCCGAACACTGAAGCTTTCTTT. It encodes CAWTKGPNTEAFF.

The chain recombines TRBV30 with TRBJ1-5; no definite D call. Looked up from germline, CDR1 is GTSNPN and CDR2 is SVGIG (reference sequence). The V end lost 0 bases, the J end lost 5 bases, and 11 bases lay between the germline ends. The CDR3 totals 14 residues. Here the CDR3 DNA reads TGTGCCTGGAGTGTATTGGGGATAGATCAGCCCCAGCATTTT. This translates into CAWSVLGIDQPQHF.

V is TRBV30 and J is TRBJ2-2; 14 bases line up with TRBD2. V trimming: 8 bases; J trimming: 4 bases; junction bases outside the gene matches: 6. Germline V gene sequence: CDR1 GTSNPN, CDR2 SVGIG (reference sequence). The CDR3 contains 15 residues. This chain's CDR3 is CAGGLAGEGTGELFF. The CDR3 region has the DNA TGTGCCGGGGGACTAGCGGGGGAGGGCACCGGGGAGCTGTTTTTT. Looking up the rest from reference TRBV30 and TRBJ2-2 gives the full variable domain: SQTIHQWPATLVQPVGSPLSLECTVEGTSNPNLYWYRQAAGRGLQLLFYSVGIGQISSEVPQNLSASRPQDRQFILSSKKLLLSDSGFYLCAGGLAGEGTGELFFGEGSRLTVL.

V is TRBV7-3 and J is TRBJ2-1; 11 bases map to TRBD1. Trimming at V came to 1 base and at J to 7 bases, leaving 6 bases not matched to a gene. CDR1 and CDR2 (germline): SGHTA, FQGTGA. The CDR3 is made up of 16 amino acids. This chain's CDR3 is CASSLMGTGGFNEQFF. CDR3 sequence (DNA): TGTGCCAGCAGCTTAATGGGGACAGGGGGATTTAATGAGCAGTTCTTC.

The chain couples TRBV5-4 to TRBJ2-7, with D unresolved. The CDR3 contains 12 residues. The germline V and J ends were trimmed by 1 base and 6 bases, with 8 bases remaining between them. CDR1 and CDR2 (germline): SGHNT, YYREEE (reference sequence). CDR3 loop: CASSLSAGEQYF. The CDR3 DNA sequence: TGTGCCAGCAGCTTGTCGGCAGGCGAGCAGTACTTC. Combining the CDR3 with reference TRBV5-4 and TRBJ2-7 gives the whole variable domain ETGVTQSPTHLIKTRGQQVTLRCSSQSGHNTVSWYQQALGQGPQFIFQYYREEENGRGNFPPRFSGLQFPNYSSELNVNALELDDSALYLCASSLSAGEQYFGPGTRLTVT.

CDR3 loop: CASSYSSGKPYEQYF. CDR3 nucleotide sequence: TGTGCCAGCAGTTACTCCTCGGGCAAGCCCTACGAGCAGTACTTC. The rearrangement links TRBV6-5 to TRBJ2-7; D call uncertain. CDR3 length: 15 amino acids. The germline gives CDR1 MNHEY, CDR2 SVGAGI. Trimming pared 0 bases from V and 2 bases from J, leaving 11 bases between.

V is TRBV7-2 and J is TRBJ1-2; 8 bases map to TRBD1. Germline V lookup: CDR1 SGHTA, CDR2 FQGNSA. Losses at the gene ends were 8 bases for V and 4 bases for J; bases not matched to a gene: 9. The length of the CDR3 is 14 residues. CDR3 coding DNA: TGTGCCAGCGCCCGGGACAGGCTCGCCTATGGCTACACCTTC. Translating gives CASARDRLAYGYTF.

The chain recombines TRBV2 with TRBJ2-3; D call uncertain. V lost 6 bases, J lost 5 bases, and 9 bases lay in between. CDR3 length: 12 amino acids. The germline gives CDR1 SNHLY, CDR2 FYNNEI. The CDR3 coding sequence is TGTGCCAGCAGAGTAAGTCTAGATACGCAGTATTTT. This translates into CASRVSLDTQYF.

The J gene is TRBJ2-3, the V gene TRBV7-3, with a weak D call TRBD2 (5 bases). V was clipped by 5 bases and J by 4 bases, with 10 bases between them. CDR1 and CDR2 (germline): SGHTA, FQGTGA. The CDR3 runs 13 residues. CDR3 residues: CASSRDGADTQYF. The CDR3 bases are TGTGCCAGCAGCAGAGACGGGGCAGATACGCAGTATTTT.

The rearrangement uses TRBV10-2 and TRBJ1-1; D not certain. Germline V gene lookup returns CDR1 WSHSY and CDR2 SAAADI. With 5 bases removed from V and 4 bases from J, the gap between germline ends came to 14 bases. This CDR3 has 14 amino acids. CDR3 nucleotides: TGCGCCAGCAGTTACCGGGCCCGGACCACTGAAGCTTTCTTT. Its protein is CASSYRARTTEAFF.

V and J are TRBV28 and TRBJ1-2, with D unclear. The germline V gene encodes CDR1 MDHEN and CDR2 SYDVKM. V was pared by 3 bases and J by 7 bases, with 9 bases between. CDR3 length equals 12 residues. The CDR3 reads CASSFSSFGYTF. The CDR3 DNA is TGTGCCAGCAGTTTCTCCTCGTTTGGCTACACCTTC.

This sequence joins TRBV7-2 and TRBJ1-5; 7 nucleotides align to TRBD1. The germline V gene encodes CDR1 SGHTA and CDR2 FQGNSA. J gave up 1 base and V 5 bases, and 2 bases lay outside the gene matches. CDR3 size: 14 residues. DNA for the CDR3: TGTGCCAGCAGCCGGACAGGAAGCAATCAGCCCCAGCATTTT. It encodes CASSRTGSNQPQHF.

CDR3 region: CASSPTGSSYNEQFF. CDR3 nucleotides: TGTGCCAGTAGTCCTACAGGGAGCTCCTACAATGAGCAGTTCTTC. The chain employs TRBV19 and TRBJ2-1; D perhaps matches TRBD1 (6 bases). Trimming removed 5 bases at V and 0 bases at J, with 11 bases between. This CDR3 spans 15 amino acids. Germline V lookup: CDR1 LNHDA, CDR2 SQIVND (reference sequence).

This chain links TRBV5-4 with TRBJ2-3, with TRBD2 identical over 9 bases. Germline trimming cut 10 bases from V and 7 bases from J; bases unmatched to any gene: 10. The CDR3 covers 13 residues. Germline-derived CDR1 and CDR2 are SGHNT and YYREEE (reference sequence). This CDR3 is CAGGGAGTNTQYF. In DNA, the CDR3 is TGTGCCGGCGGGGGGGCCGGGACAAATACGCAGTATTTT. The full variable domain, rest sourced from reference TRBV5-4 and TRBJ2-3, is ETGVTQSPTHLIKTRGQQVTLRCSSQSGHNTVSWYQQALGQGPQFIFQYYREEENGRGNFPPRFSGLQFPNYSSELNVNALELDDSALYLCAGGGAGTNTQYFGPGTRLTVL.

V and J are TRBV5-4 and TRBJ2-7; the D gene is possibly TRBD2 (5 bases). The V gene's germline CDR1 is SGHNT and CDR2 YYREEE (reference sequence). CDR3 length equals 13 residues. V was pared by 5 bases and J by 6 bases, with 15 bases between. The CDR3 loop reads CASRKMRASEQYF. As DNA, the CDR3 is TGTGCCAGCAGAAAAATGAGGGCGAGCGAGCAGTACTTC.